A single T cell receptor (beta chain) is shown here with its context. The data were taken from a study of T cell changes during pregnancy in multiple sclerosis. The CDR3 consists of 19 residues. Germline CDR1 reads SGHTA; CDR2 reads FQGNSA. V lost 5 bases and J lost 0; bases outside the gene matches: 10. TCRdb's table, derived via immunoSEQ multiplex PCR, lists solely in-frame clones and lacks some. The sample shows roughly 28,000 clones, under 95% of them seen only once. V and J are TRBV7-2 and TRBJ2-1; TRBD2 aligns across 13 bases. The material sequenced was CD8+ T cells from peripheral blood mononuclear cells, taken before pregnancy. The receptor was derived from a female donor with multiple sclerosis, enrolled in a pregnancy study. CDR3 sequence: CASSLGGGLAGRSYNEQFF. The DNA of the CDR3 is TGTGCCAGCAGCCTGGGGGGGGGACTAGCGGGACGCTCCTACAATGAGCAGTTCTTC.